This is a list of T cell receptor beta chains from one sample in a study of PD-1 blockade in classical Hodgkin lymphoma. This table comes from immunoSEQ multiplex PCR, and its TCRdb copy is limited to in-frame clones, with some not included. The table has about 84,000 clones, roughly nine tenths seen once. The sample in question was peripheral blood mononuclear cells (PBMCs), obtained at baseline. These receptors all come from a human donor with classical Hodgkin lymphoma. Both conserved end residues are part of each CDR3. The D gene is left open where the match is weak. Not every row has a clone size; where given, it reads once, few, many or a size class.

size	D	V	J	DNA	CDR3
NA	TRBD1	TRBV6-5	TRBJ2-3	TGTGCCAGCAGCCCTAAGAGACAGGGGTATGATACGCAGTATTTT	CASSPKRQGYDTQYF
NA	NA	TRBV10-1	TRBJ2-1	TGCGCCAGCTCCGGGGTAGCGGCCTACAATGAGCAGTTCTTC	CASSGVAAYNEQFF
once	NA	TRBV5-8	TRBJ1-2	TGTGCCAGCAGCTTGGTGTTCGGCAGATCTAACTATGGCTACACCTTC	CASSLVFGRSNYGYTF
few	NA	TRBV4-2	TRBJ2-2	TGTGCCAGCAGCATGTCGGGGCGTAACACCGGGGAGCTGTTTTTT	CASSMSGRNTGELFF
once	NA	TRBV19	TRBJ1-1	TGTGCCAGTACTCCAGGGACGGGCACTGAAGCTTTCTTT	CASTPGTGTEAFF
once	TRBD1	TRBV11-1	TRBJ2-7	TGTGCCAGCAGCATCGGACAGGTCTACGAGCAGTACTTC	CASSIGQVYEQYF
NA	NA	TRBV5-1	TRBJ2-7	TGCGCCAGCACCCGGGAGGGGGCCTCCTACGAGCAGTACTTC	CASTREGASYEQYF
NA	NA	TRBV6-6	TRBJ1-1	TGTGCCAGCACCCCCCCGGGAAGGACTGAAGCTTTCTTT	CASTPPGRTEAFF
NA	TRBD1	TRBV7-6	TRBJ2-2	TGTGCCAGCAGCTTAGCGGGGACAGGATTCCCCGGGGAGCTGTTTTTT	CASSLAGTGFPGELFF
NA	TRBD1	TRBV20-1	TRBJ2-1	TGCAGTGCTAGGGACAGGATGCAGTTCTTC	CSARDRMQFF
NA	NA	TRBV6-5	TRBJ1-6	TGTGCCAGCAATTGGGACGGGCCCTGGAATTCACCCCTCCACTTT	CASNWDGPWNSPLHF
NA	NA	TRBV5-8	TRBJ2-2	TGTGCCAGCAGCCCCAGACGGGTGAACACCGGGGAGCTGTTTTTT	CASSPRRVNTGELFF
NA	NA	TRBV28	TRBJ2-7	TGTGCCATCCGTGAAGGGACCTACGAGCAGTACTTC	CAIREGTYEQYF
NA	TRBD1	TRBV18	TRBJ1-5	TGTGCCAGCTCACCGGACAGGGAAAGCAATCAGCCCCAGCATTTT	CASSPDRESNQPQHF
once	NA	TRBV7-9	TRBJ2-1	TGTGCCAGCAGCGCTGAGGTCCCTAGCGTTTCTGAGCAGTTCTTC	CASSAEVPSVSEQFF
NA	TRBD1	TRBV5-6	TRBJ2-7	TGTGCCAGCAGCTTGGCCCGGGACAGGGGGCCCTTGTACGAGCAGTACTTC	CASSLARDRGPLYEQYF
NA	NA	TRBV6-6	TRBJ1-2	TGTGCCAGCAGTTACGCCCAGATAAGGGGAACGAACTTC	CASSYAQIRGTNF
once	NA	TRBV30	TRBJ1-1	TGTGCCTGGAGTGTATTGCAGATGGTCACTGAAGCTTTCTTT	CAWSVLQMVTEAFF
once	TRBD1	TRBV5-4	TRBJ2-7	TGTGCCAGCAGCTACGGGATCGGGACAGGGACATACGAGCAGTACTTC	CASSYGIGTGTYEQYF
once	NA	TRBV6-1	TRBJ1-1	TGTGCCAGCACTGCGATGATGAACACTGAAGCTTTCTTT	CASTAMMNTEAFF
NA	TRBD2	TRBV7-2	TRBJ2-7	TGTGCCAGCGCCAGCGGGAGAGGTGGTTATTACGAGCAGTACTTC	CASASGRGGYYEQYF
NA	TRBD1	TRBV11-3	TRBJ2-4	TGTGCCAGCAGCTCTGGGACAGGGAACATTCAGTACTTC	CASSSGTGNIQYF